A single sample is the source of the 23 T cell receptor beta chains below, sequenced in a study of cytomegalovirus exposure and HLA in healthy donors (dated by TCRdb to the late 2010s). The receptor library was made with the immunoSEQ multiplex PCR assay. The multiplex PCR relied on a mix of 60 forward primers for TCR Vbeta segments and 13 reverse primers for TCR Jbeta segments. TCRdb holds this immuneACCESS table with in-frame rearrangements only. Some clones are missing; in checked studies, unresolved V genes explain under half, and the rest has no known cause. The sample has 150,000 to 200,000 clones on record, around 90% of them singletons. The biggest ten clones account for approximately 0.98% of the sample. Material for sequencing was PBMCs. The receptors come from a boy between 2 and 10 years old in good health and CMV-seronegative.

J is TRBJ2-7 and V is TRBV9; 9 bases match TRBD1. The V segment lost 4 bases and the J segment 2 bases; nucleotides outside the gene matches: 7. CDR3 length: 15 amino acids. Germline V gene lookup returns CDR1 SGDLS and CDR2 YYNGEE. The CDR3 sequence is CASSTAGDRAYEQYF. The CDR3 DNA reads as TGTGCCAGCAGCACGGCCGGGGACAGGGCCTACGAGCAGTACTTC.

V usage is TRBV4-2 and J usage is TRBJ2-1, with D perhaps TRBD1 (5 bases). This CDR3 has 13 amino acids. V was trimmed by 0 bases and J by 9 bases, leaving 9 bases between them. CDR1 and CDR2 (germline): LGHNA, YNFKEQ. The CDR3 region has the DNA TGTGCCAGCAGCCAAGAGTGGGGCGGTGAGCAGTTCTTC. This gives the protein CASSQEWGGEQFF.

This chain joins TRBV5-1 and TRBJ1-1, with unresolved D. The V end lost 0 bases, the J end lost 5 bases, and 20 bases lay between the germline ends. CDR3 length equals 17 residues. From germline, CDR1 is SGHRS and CDR2 YFSETQ. The CDR3 loop is CASSLDVGRGISTEAFF. The CDR3 DNA is TGCGCCAGCAGCTTGGACGTCGGCAGAGGGATCTCAACTGAAGCTTTCTTT.

The genes are TRBV7-2 and TRBJ2-7, with 7 positions matching TRBD2. The trim removed 5 bases at V and 0 bases at J, leaving 7 bases unmatched. The germline V gene encodes CDR1 SGHTA and CDR2 FQGNSA. The CDR3 totals 15 residues. Here the CDR3 DNA reads TGTGCCAGCAGCAATCGGGACTACAGCTCCTACGAGCAGTACTTC. It is translated as CASSNRDYSSYEQYF.

The rearrangement joins TRBV28 to TRBJ2-1, with TRBD2 matching over 7 bases. The length of the CDR3 is 14 residues. V lost 8 bases, J lost 6 bases, and 10 bases stayed unmatched. Per the germline V gene, CDR1 is MDHEN and CDR2 is SYDVKM. The CDR3 loop is CASYGAGTVNEQFF. CDR3 nucleotides: TGTGCCAGCTACGGAGCGGGGACCGTCAATGAGCAGTTCTTC.

A note on this clone: Other DNA sequences in this sample translate to the same CDR3. V gene TRBV28 combines with J gene TRBJ1-4; D is ambiguous. The CDR3 is 13 amino acids. Germline V CDR1 and CDR2: MDHEN, SYDVKM. Trimming shortened V by 1 base and J by 3 bases, and 3 bases separated the two germline ends. The CDR3 bases are TGTGCCAGCAGTTTATCGTCTAATGAAAAACTGTTTTTT. Residues: CASSLSSNEKLFF.

This clone was detected only a few times. The V gene is TRBV5-1, the J gene TRBJ1-4, with TRBD1 as a possible D gene (6 bases). Germline CDR1 is SGHRS and CDR2 is YFSETQ. Trimming left V 4 bases short and J 8 bases short, with 9 bases between. The CDR3 extends over 12 amino acids. CDR3 coding DNA: TGCGCCAGCAGCCTGACAGGCGAAAAACTGTTTTTT. Translation gives CASSLTGEKLFF.

This clone was detected only a few times. The V gene is TRBV7-9, the J gene TRBJ2-1; TRBD2 aligns across 10 bases. V lost 0 bases and J lost 8; bases outside the gene matches: 10. Looked up from germline, CDR1 is SEHNR and CDR2 is FQNEAQ (reference sequence). The CDR3 runs 17 residues. Here the CDR3 DNA reads TGTGCCAGCAGCTTAGCCAGTCGGCTAGCGGGAGTCGATGAGCAGTTCTTC. Protein product: CASSLASRLAGVDEQFF.

The chain carries TRBV28 and TRBJ1-2; D is unclear. CDR1 and CDR2 from the germline V gene are MDHEN and SYDVKM. Trimming cost V 2 bases and J 4 bases, with 11 bases left between them. CDR3 length: 14 amino acids. Here the CDR3 DNA reads TGTGCCAGCAGTTTAACCCATGGGAGCTATGGCTACACCTTC. This encodes CASSLTHGSYGYTF.

This clone was counted only a few times. This chain connects TRBV6-1 to TRBJ1-5; 9 bases are a match to TRBD1. Germline lookup yields CDR1 MNHNS and CDR2 SASEGT. The CDR3 runs to 14 residues. V dropped 2 bases and J dropped 9; count of bases not matched to a gene: 5. CDR3 nucleotides: TGTGCCAGCAGTGAACGGACAGGGGATCTGCCCCAGCATTTT. Translation: CASSERTGDLPQHF.

The CDR3 region is CSVVSGLGGNTIYF. DNA for the CDR3: TGCAGCGTTGTTTCAGGGCTGGGGGGAAACACCATATATTTT. The V call is TRBV29-1, the J call TRBJ1-3, with D tentatively TRBD1 (5 bases). The CDR3 has 14 residues. V lost 4 bases to trimming and J lost 4 bases, with 14 bases between them. From germline, CDR1 is SQVTM and CDR2 ANQGSEA.

V gene TRBV6-1 combines with J gene TRBJ2-2; 9 positions agree with TRBD1. From germline, CDR1 is MNHNS and CDR2 SASEGT. This CDR3 has 15 amino acids. Trimming at V came to 6 bases and at J to 5 bases, leaving 7 bases not matched to a gene. CDR3 sequence reads: CASRVSGQGTGELFF. CDR3 DNA sequence: TGTGCCAGCAGAGTATCGGGACAGGGAACCGGGGAGCTGTTTTTT.

The rearrangement links TRBV18 to TRBJ2-1, with no clear D. The CDR3 is made up of 12 amino acids. V was clipped by 2 bases and J by 6 bases, with 5 bases between them. Germline values: CDR1 KGHSH, CDR2 LQKENI. CDR3 DNA: TGTGCCAGCTCACCATCTATCAATGAGCAGTTCTTC. This encodes CASSPSINEQFF.

The gene calls are TRBV28 and TRBJ1-2, with 8 bases that match TRBD1. V was clipped by 6 bases and J by 4 bases; unmatched bases: 4. This CDR3 region has 13 residues. The V gene's germline CDR1 is MDHEN and CDR2 SYDVKM. CDR3 amino acids: CASRVTGGYGYTF. In DNA form, the CDR3 reads TGTGCCAGCAGGGTAACAGGGGGCTATGGCTACACCTTC.

The chain couples TRBV28 to TRBJ1-1, with 7 bases that match TRBD1. This CDR3 region has 13 residues. Germline CDR1 is MDHEN and CDR2 is SYDVKM. J lost 4 bases, V lost 7 bases, and 6 bases had no gene match. The CDR3 spells CASNDRESTEAFF. DNA of the CDR3: TGTGCCAGCAACGACAGGGAAAGCACTGAAGCTTTCTTT. Filled out from reference TRBV28 and TRBJ1-1, the complete variable domain reads DVKVTQSSRYLVKRTGEKVFLECVQDMDHENMFWYRQDPGLGLRLIYFSYDVKMKEKGDIPEGYSVSREKKERFSLILESASTNQTSMYLCASNDRESTEAFFGQGTRLTVV.

The chain employs TRBV2 and TRBJ2-5; 12 nucleotides align to TRBD2. Per germline, CDR1 SNHLY and CDR2 FYNNEI. The CDR3 is made up of 15 amino acids. V shed 7 bases, J shed 5 bases, and the junction held 8 bases outside the gene matches. The CDR3 loop is CASTGLAGGRETQYF. DNA of the CDR3: TGTGCCAGCACCGGCCTAGCGGGAGGGCGGGAGACCCAGTACTTC.

The chain combines TRBV5-1 with TRBJ2-3; 7 bases fit TRBD1. The junction had 3 bases not matched to a gene; V was cut back by 5 bases and J by 3 bases. CDR1 and CDR2 from the germline V gene are SGHRS and YFSETQ. The CDR3 length is 13 residues. The CDR3 sequence: CASSRQGTDTQYF. DNA of the CDR3: TGCGCCAGCAGTCGACAGGGAACAGATACGCAGTATTTT.

Worth noting for this clone: Relative to the germline gene, one junction end is altered; a read error may explain this. The chain links TRBV4-2 to TRBJ2-3, with 8 bases fitting TRBD1. Germline loops: CDR1 LGHNA, CDR2 YNFKEQ. The CDR3 length is 14 residues. The DNA for the CDR3 is TGTGCCAGCACCCAACAGACAGGGGCAGATACGCAGTATTTT. Translation: CASTQQTGADTQYF.

The chain links TRBV7-2 to TRBJ2-7, with D perhaps matching TRBD2 (5 bases). Germline CDR1 is SGHTA and CDR2 is FQGNSA. V was clipped by 4 bases and J by 0 bases, with 10 bases between them. This CDR3 has 14 residues. CDR3 residues: CASSSGRASYEQYF. CDR3 sequence (DNA): TGTGCCAGCAGCTCCGGGCGGGCCTCCTACGAGCAGTACTTC.

The chain has TRBV5-1 and TRBJ2-5, with D possibly TRBD2 on 5 matching bases. The V gene lost 5 bases and the J gene lost 2 bases, with 10 bases spanning the gap. CDR3 length equals 13 residues. Looked up from germline, CDR1 is SGHRS and CDR2 is YFSETQ. CDR3 in DNA: TGCGCCAGCAGATCAGGACTTCAAGAGACCCAGTACTTC. The encoded protein is CASRSGLQETQYF.

The rearrangement uses TRBV18 and TRBJ1-5; D gene ambiguous. The V end was cut by 9 bases, the J end by 4 bases, with 13 bases between. From germline, CDR1 is KGHSH and CDR2 LQKENI. The CDR3 consists of 13 residues. CDR3 protein: CASRQDWNQPQHF. CDR3 sequence (DNA): TGTGCCAGTCGTCAGGACTGGAATCAGCCCCAGCATTTT.

The sample holds a few counts of this clone. The J gene is TRBJ1-6, the V gene TRBV7-6; D is possibly TRBD1 (5 bases). The germline V gene has CDR1 SGHVS and CDR2 FNYEAQ. Trimming left V 5 bases short and J 7 bases short, with 9 bases between. The CDR3 is 13 residues long. CDR3 in amino acids: CASSTRQNSPLHF. The CDR3 DNA reads as TGTGCCAGCAGCACCCGACAGAATTCACCCCTCCACTTT.

V and J are TRBV11-1 and TRBJ2-5, with 7 bases identical to TRBD2. V lost 4 bases and J lost 3; bases outside the gene matches: 2. Germline CDR1 and CDR2: SGHAT and FQDESV (reference sequence). The CDR3 is 13 residues long. The CDR3 loop is CASSWTRKETQYF. Written as DNA, the CDR3 is TGTGCCAGCAGCTGGACTAGAAAAGAGACCCAGTACTTC.